The clone carrying this TCR beta chain was observed at least ten times. Trimming removed 2 bases at V and 0 bases at J, with 12 bases between. CDR3 size: 15 residues. Germline CDR1 and CDR2: DFQATT and SNEGSKA (reference sequence). Using unique molecular identifiers, the investigators prepared the TCRbeta library. TCRdb independently ran MiXCR on the PCR reads; one entry per CDR3 protein. The sample has 120,000 or so distinct CDR3 sequences, over 9% seen once. The record originates from a study of T-cell reconstitution after alpha-beta-depleted transplantation in children. Sequencing used PBMCs from the stem cell graft donor, obtained from the stem cell graft. This chain connects TRBV20-1 to TRBJ2-3; unclear D gene. This TCR was sampled from a human donor who donated a stem cell graft to a child with acute lymphoblastic leukemia. This CDR3 is CSARLYLNSTDTQYF. The CDR3, as DNA: TGCAGTGCTAGACTTTACTTGAATAGCACAGATACGCAGTATTTT.